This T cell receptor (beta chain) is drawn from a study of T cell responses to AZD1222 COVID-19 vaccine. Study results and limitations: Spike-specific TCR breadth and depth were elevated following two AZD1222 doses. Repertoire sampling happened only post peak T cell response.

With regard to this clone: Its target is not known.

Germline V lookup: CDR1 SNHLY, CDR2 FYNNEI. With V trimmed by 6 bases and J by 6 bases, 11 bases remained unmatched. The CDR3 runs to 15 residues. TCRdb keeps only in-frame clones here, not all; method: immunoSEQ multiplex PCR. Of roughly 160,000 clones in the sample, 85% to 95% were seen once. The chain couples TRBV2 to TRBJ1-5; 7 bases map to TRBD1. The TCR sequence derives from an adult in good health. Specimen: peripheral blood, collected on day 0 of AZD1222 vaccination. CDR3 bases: TGTGCCAGCAGCCGCGGACAGGTCACATTTCAGCCCCAGCATTTT. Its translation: CASSRGQVTFQPQHF.